The next 10 T cell receptor beta chains were all read from a single sample in a study of post-analysis software for immune sequencing data. Every TCR beta cDNA library bore unique molecular identifiers. TCRdb ran MiXCR on the PCR reads and lists one entry per CDR3 protein. The sample records about 380,000 distinct CDR3 sequences, approximately 38% being singletons. No antigen has been assigned to these receptors. Points from the study as a whole: In patients, TRBV5-6, TRBV5-1 and TRBV20-1 belonged to several TRBV segments found more frequently than in controls.

Material for sequencing was blood. The receptor source for this set is a girl between 5 and 17 years old with multiple sclerosis.

The chain joins TRBV12-3 or TRBV12-4 to TRBJ2-1, with 11 bases fitting TRBD2. Germline trimming cut 1 base from V and 12 bases from J; bases unmatched to any gene: 23. The CDR3 is 20 amino acids. For the CDR3, the DNA is TGTGCCAGCAGTTTAGTATCCAGGGCTTGGACCGGGACTAGCGGAAAAGGGCAGTTCTTC. This gives the protein CASSLVSRAWTGTSGKGQFF.

This chain uses TRBV12-3 or TRBV12-4 with TRBJ1-4; weak D call: TRBD1 (5 bases). The CDR3 length is 17 residues. V was trimmed by 5 bases and J by 0 bases, leaving 16 bases between them. The CDR3 loop reads CASSLGRGYSTNEKLFF. CDR3 bases: TGTGCCAGCAGTCTCGGACGGGGCTACTCAACTAATGAAAAACTGTTTTTT.

The V and J genes are TRBV20-1 and TRBJ2-3, with a weak D call TRBD2 (6 bases). Germline CDR1 is DFQATT and CDR2 is SNEGSKA (reference sequence). This CDR3 is built from 15 residues. The ends were cut back, 6 bases at V and 0 bases at J, with 16 bases in the middle. CDR3 residues: CSALLGAGSTDTQYF. CDR3 bases: TGCAGTGCCCTCCTCGGGGCGGGAAGCACAGATACGCAGTATTTT.

This clonotype was counted a few times. V is TRBV5-6 and J is TRBJ1-5; tentatively, D is TRBD1 (5 bases). This CDR3 contains 15 residues. Per the germline V gene, CDR1 is SGHDT and CDR2 is YYEEEE. V was shortened by 1 base and J by 8 bases, with 16 bases between the two germline ends. The CDR3 DNA is TGTGCCAGCAGCTTGAAGGCAGGGAGAAGGGAGCCCCAGCATTTT. It translates to CASSLKAGRREPQHF.

This clonotype was seen a few times. The chain is built from TRBV15 and TRBJ2-7; D is ambiguous. The CDR3 loop spans 17 amino acids. The germline V gene has CDR1 LNHNV and CDR2 YYDKDF (reference sequence). V lost 1 base to trimming and J lost 2 bases, with 18 bases between them. The CDR3 loop reads CATSRGEGKVRPYEQYF. CDR3 bases: TGTGCCACCAGCAGAGGTGAAGGGAAAGTCCGTCCCTACGAGCAGTACTTC.

The chain combines TRBV12-3 or TRBV12-4 with TRBJ1-2; a possible D gene is TRBD1 (6 bases). CDR3 length: 12 residues. Trimming pared 5 bases from V and 4 bases from J, leaving 8 bases between. The CDR3 coding sequence is TGTGCCAGCAGTAAGGGGGTCTATGGCTACACCTTC. Translation: CASSKGVYGYTF.

The chain couples TRBV29-1 to TRBJ1-3; no definite D call. The V end lost 0 bases, the J end lost 3 bases, and 6 bases lay between the germline ends. Germline CDR1 and CDR2: SQVTM and ANQGSEA. CDR3 length: 13 amino acids. CDR3 sequence reads: CSVEDESGNTIYF. The CDR3 nucleotides are TGCAGCGTTGAAGATGAGAGTGGAAACACCATATATTTT.

The rearrangement joins TRBV9 to TRBJ2-1; D ambiguous. The CDR3 length is 12 residues. CDR1 SGDLS and CDR2 YYNGEE come from the germline V gene. Trimming left V 0 bases short and J 5 bases short, with 3 bases between. CDR3 in amino acids: CASSVGDNEQFF. CDR3 bases: TGTGCCAGCAGCGTAGGGGACAATGAGCAGTTCTTC.

This chain connects TRBV6-2 or TRBV6-3 to TRBJ2-3; the match to TRBD1 covers 9 bases. Per germline, CDR1 MNHEY and CDR2 SVGEGT. Trimming took 7 bases from V and 9 from J; bases not matched to a gene: 11. The CDR3 spans 14 residues. The CDR3 is CASTLQGAMGTQYF. The CDR3 bases are TGTGCCAGCACCCTACAGGGGGCGATGGGGACGCAGTATTTT.

The V and J genes are TRBV4-3 and TRBJ1-5; 10 nucleotides align to TRBD1. CDR1 LGHNA and CDR2 YSLEER come from the germline V gene. Trimming at V came to 1 base and at J to 4 bases, leaving 10 bases not matched to a gene. There are 18 residues in the CDR3. CDR3 coding DNA: TGCGCCAGCAGCCAAGTCAGGATATGGGACAGGGGTAATCAGCCCCAGCATTTT. Translated, it gives CASSQVRIWDRGNQPQHF.